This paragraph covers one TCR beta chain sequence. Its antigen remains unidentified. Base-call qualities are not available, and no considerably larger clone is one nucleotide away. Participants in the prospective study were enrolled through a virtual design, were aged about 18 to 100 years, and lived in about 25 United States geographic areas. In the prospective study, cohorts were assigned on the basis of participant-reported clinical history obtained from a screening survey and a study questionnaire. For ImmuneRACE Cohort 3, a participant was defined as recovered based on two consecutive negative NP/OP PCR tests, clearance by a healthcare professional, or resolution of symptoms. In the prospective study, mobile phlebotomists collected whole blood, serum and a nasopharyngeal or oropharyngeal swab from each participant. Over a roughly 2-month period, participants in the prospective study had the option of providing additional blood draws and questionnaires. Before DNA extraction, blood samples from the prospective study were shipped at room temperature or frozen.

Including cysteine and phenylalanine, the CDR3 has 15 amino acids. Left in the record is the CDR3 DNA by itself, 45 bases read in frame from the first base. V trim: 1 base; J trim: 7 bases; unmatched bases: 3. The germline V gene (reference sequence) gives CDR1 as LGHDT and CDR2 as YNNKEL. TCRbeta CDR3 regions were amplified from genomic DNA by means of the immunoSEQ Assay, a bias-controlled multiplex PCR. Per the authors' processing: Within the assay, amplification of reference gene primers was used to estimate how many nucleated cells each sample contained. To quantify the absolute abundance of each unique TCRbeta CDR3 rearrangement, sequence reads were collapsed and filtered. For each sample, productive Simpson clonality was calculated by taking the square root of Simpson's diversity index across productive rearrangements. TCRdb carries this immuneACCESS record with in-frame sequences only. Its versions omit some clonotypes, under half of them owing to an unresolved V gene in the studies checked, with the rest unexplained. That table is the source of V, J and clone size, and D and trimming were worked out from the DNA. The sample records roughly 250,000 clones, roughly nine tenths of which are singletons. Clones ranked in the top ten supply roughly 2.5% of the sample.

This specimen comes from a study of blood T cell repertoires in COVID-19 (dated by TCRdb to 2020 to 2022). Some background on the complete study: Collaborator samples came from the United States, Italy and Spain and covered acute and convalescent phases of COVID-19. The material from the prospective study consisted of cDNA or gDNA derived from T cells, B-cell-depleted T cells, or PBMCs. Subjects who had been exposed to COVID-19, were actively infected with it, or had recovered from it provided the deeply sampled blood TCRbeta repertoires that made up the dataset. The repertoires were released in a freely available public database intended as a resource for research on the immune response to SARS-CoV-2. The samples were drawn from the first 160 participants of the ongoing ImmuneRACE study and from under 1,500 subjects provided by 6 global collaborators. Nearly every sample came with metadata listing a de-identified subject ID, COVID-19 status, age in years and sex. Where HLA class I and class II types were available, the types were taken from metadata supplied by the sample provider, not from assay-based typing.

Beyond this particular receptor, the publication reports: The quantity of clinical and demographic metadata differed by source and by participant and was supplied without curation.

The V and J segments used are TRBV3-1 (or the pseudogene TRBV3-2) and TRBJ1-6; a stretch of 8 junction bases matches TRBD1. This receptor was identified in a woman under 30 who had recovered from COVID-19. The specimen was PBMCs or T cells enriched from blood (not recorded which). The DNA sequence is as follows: TGTGCCAGCAGCCAAGTTGGACAGGGAAATTCACCCCTCCACTTT. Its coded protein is CASSQVGQGNSPLHF.